The rows below give T cell receptor beta chains drawn from one sample of a study of blood T cell repertoires in COVID-19. Here immunoSEQ multiplex PCR was the method, and the copy in TCRdb shows in-frame clones only, minus some. The sample shows a few hundred thousand clones, around 87% of them seen only once. Sample: peripheral blood. The receptors were sampled from a woman aged 50 to 60 who had recovered from COVID-19. Both conserved end residues are part of each CDR3. A D gene is named only where the DNA matches it firmly. Only some rows state a clone size, as once, few, many or a class for expanded clones.

.	TRBV28	TRBJ2-2	TRBD1	TGTGCCAGCAGTTTACTGGGGACAGGGGCCCGGGAGCTGTTTTTT	CASSLLGTGARELFF
.	TRBV6-5	TRBJ2-2	.	TGTGCCAGCAGTTACGGCCTGAACACCGGGGAGCTGTTTTTT	CASSYGLNTGELFF
.	TRBV28	TRBJ1-2	.	TGTGCCAGCAAAAGCAAACCGGGACATCCCTATGGCTACACCTTC	CASKSKPGHPYGYTF
.	TRBV7-6	TRBJ2-1	TRBD2	TGTGCCAGCAGCATCCCGGGACTAGCGAGATACAATGAGCAGTTCTTC	CASSIPGLARYNEQFF
.	TRBV9	TRBJ2-7	.	TGTGCCAGCAGCGTATCGGGAAATCCCTTTTACGAGCAGTACTTC	CASSVSGNPFYEQYF
.	TRBV7-2	TRBJ2-6	TRBD1	TGTGCCAGCAGCCTTTCGGGACAGGGGTTCTCTGGGGCCAACGTCCTGACTTTC	CASSLSGQGFSGANVLTF
many	TRBV12-3/TRBV12-4	TRBJ1-1	.	TGTGCCAGCAGGGAGAGCACTGAAGCTTTCTTT	CASRESTEAFF
.	TRBV28	TRBJ1-1	TRBD1	TGTGCCAGCAGTGCGGGACAGGATCTCACTGAAGCTTTCTTT	CASSAGQDLTEAFF
.	TRBV19	TRBJ1-3	.	TGTGCCAGTAGTATTCGACTTACTCGAAGATCGACTGGAAACACCATATATTTT	CASSIRLTRRSTGNTIYF
once	TRBV19	TRBJ1-1	TRBD1	TGTGCCAGTAGTAAGGGGACAGGGTTTGGTGAAGCTTTCTTT	CASSKGTGFGEAFF
.	TRBV27	TRBJ2-5	TRBD2	TGTGCCAGCAGTTCCCTGACTAGCGGGAGGGCCGGGACCCAGTACTTC	CASSSLTSGRAGTQYF
.	TRBV5-5	TRBJ2-2	.	TGTGCCAGCAGCTTGTGGCAGGCGAACACCGGGGAGCTGTTTTTT	CASSLWQANTGELFF
.	TRBV7-8	TRBJ1-2	.	TGTGCCAGCAGCTTATCGGGGTCTCCCTATGGCTACACCTTC	CASSLSGSPYGYTF
once	TRBV2	TRBJ2-5	.	TGTGCCAGCAGTGAAGGAGCGCTAGAGACCCAGTACTTC	CASSEGALETQYF